The subject of this entry is one TCR beta chain. Its antigen remains unidentified. PCR amplification relied on 60 Vbeta primers (plus 13 Jbeta primers). Some clones are missing from TCRdb's copy, which holds only in-frame ones; the method was immunoSEQ multiplex PCR. The repertoire holds more than 150,000 clones, with roughly 76% as singletons. These data originate in a study of cytomegalovirus exposure and HLA in healthy donors. Overall study results and limits: In an earlier analysis, in some 600 donors, most V segments appeared productive either ~87% or ~30% of the time. Relative to equally common others, HLA-associated TCR beta chains showed greater clonal expansion in a later analysis. Specific recognition of CMV antigens was confirmed in vitro for a few chains (all CMV-associated). Follow-up analysis later connected one missense variant in DCLRE1C with trimming of TCR beta V- and J-genes.

J lost 5 bases, V lost 1 base, and 6 bases had no gene match. CDR1 LNHDA and CDR2 SQIVND come from the germline V gene (reference sequence). CDR3 size: 16 residues. The chain recombines TRBV19 with TRBJ1-1; 11 bases map to TRBD1. The TCR sequence derives from a man aged 40-50 years in good health and CMV-seropositive. The sequencing input was PBMCs. CDR3 sequence: CASSIGTGGGMTEAFF. In DNA, the CDR3 is TGTGCCAGTAGTATAGGGACAGGGGGCGGGATGACTGAAGCTTTCTTT.